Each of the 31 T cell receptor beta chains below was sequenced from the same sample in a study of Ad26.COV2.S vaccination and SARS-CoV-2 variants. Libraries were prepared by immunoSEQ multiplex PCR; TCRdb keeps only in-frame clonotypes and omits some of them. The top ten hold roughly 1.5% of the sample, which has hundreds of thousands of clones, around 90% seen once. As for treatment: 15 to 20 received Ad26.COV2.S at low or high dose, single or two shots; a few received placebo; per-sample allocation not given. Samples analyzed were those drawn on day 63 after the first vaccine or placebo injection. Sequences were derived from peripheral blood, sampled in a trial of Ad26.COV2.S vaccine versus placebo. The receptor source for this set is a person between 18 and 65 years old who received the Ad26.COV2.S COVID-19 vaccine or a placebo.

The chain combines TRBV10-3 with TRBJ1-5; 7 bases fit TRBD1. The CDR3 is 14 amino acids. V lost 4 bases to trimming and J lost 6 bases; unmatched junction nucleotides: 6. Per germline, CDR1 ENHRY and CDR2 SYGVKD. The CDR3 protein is CAISVTGVGQPQHF. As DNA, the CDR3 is TGTGCCATCAGTGTAACAGGGGTGGGTCAGCCCCAGCATTTT.

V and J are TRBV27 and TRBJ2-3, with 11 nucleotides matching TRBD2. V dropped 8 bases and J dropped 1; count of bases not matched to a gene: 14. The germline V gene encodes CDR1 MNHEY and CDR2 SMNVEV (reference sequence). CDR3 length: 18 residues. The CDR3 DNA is TGTGCCAGCTGTAGGGGTCTTAGCGGGAGGGCCGGCACAGATACGCAGTATTTT. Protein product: CASCRGLSGRAGTDTQYF.

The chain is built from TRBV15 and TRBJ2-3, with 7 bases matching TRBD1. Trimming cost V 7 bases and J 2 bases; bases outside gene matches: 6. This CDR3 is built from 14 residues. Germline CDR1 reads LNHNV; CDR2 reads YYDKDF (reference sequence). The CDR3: CATKGGSNTDTQYF. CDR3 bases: TGTGCCACCAAAGGGGGCTCTAACACAGATACGCAGTATTTT.

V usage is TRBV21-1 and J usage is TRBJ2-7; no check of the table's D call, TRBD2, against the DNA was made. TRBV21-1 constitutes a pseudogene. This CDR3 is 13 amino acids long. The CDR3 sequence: CASSKGGSDEQYF. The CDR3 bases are TGTGCCAGCAGCAAAGGAGGAAGCGACGAGCAGTACTTC.

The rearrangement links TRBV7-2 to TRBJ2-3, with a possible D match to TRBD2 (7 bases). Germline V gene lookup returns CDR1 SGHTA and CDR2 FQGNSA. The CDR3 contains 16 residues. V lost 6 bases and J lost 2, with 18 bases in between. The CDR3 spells CASRRIGGLPTDTQYF. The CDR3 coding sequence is TGTGCCAGCAGACGAATAGGGGGACTACCCACAGATACGCAGTATTTT.

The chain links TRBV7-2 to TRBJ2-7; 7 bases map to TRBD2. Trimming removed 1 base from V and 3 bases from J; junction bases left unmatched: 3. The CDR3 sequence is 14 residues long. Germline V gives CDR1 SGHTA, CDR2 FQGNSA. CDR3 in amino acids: CASSLGTRNYEQYF. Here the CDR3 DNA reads TGTGCCAGCAGCTTAGGGACTAGGAACTACGAGCAGTACTTC.

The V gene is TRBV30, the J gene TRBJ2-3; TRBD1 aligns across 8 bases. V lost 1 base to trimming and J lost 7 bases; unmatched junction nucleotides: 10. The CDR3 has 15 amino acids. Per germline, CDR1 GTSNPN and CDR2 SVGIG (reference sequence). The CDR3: CAWSGRGLILNTQYF. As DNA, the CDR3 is TGTGCCTGGAGTGGCAGGGGGCTGATTTTGAATACGCAGTATTTT.

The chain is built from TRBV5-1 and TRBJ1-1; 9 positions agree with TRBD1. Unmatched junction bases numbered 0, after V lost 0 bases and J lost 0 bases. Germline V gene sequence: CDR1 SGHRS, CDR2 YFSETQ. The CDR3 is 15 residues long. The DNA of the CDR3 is TGCGCCAGCAGCTTGGGGGACAGGGTGAACACTGAAGCTTTCTTT. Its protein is CASSLGDRVNTEAFF.

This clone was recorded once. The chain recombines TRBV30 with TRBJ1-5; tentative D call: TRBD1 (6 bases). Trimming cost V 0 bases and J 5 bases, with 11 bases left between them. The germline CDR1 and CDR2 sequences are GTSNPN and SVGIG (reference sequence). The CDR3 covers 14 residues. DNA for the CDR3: TGTGCCTGGAGTGTACGGGCAGGGGATCAGCCCCAGCATTTT. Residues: CAWSVRAGDQPQHF.

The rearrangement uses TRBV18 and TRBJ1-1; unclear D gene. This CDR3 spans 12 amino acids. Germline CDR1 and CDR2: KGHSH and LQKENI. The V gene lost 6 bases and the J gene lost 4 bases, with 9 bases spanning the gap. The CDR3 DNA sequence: TGTGCCAGCTCTCCAGAGACCACTGAAGCTTTCTTT. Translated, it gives CASSPETTEAFF.

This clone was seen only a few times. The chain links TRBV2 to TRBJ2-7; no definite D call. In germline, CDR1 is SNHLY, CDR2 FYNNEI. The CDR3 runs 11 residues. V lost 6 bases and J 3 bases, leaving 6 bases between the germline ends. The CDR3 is CASRYHYEQYF. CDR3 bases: TGTGCCAGCAGGTACCACTACGAGCAGTACTTC.

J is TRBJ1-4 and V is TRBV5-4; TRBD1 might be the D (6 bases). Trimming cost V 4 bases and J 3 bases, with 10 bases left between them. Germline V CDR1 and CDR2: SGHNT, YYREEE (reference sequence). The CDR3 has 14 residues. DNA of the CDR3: TGTGCCAGCAGCCAGGCAGGGGCTAATGAAAAACTGTTTTTT. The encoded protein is CASSQAGANEKLFF.

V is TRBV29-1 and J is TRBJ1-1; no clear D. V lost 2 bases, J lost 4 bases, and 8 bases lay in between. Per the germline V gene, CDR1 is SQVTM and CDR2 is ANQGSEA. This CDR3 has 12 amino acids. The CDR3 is CSVERYGTEAFF. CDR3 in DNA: TGCAGCGTTGAAAGGTACGGCACTGAAGCTTTCTTT.

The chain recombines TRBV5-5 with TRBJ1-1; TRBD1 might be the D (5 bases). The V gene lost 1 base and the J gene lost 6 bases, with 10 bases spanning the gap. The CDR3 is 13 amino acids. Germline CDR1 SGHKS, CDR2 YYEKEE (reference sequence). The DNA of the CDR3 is TGTGCCAGCAGCTTGTCAGGGAGAGCTGAAGCTTTCTTT. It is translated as CASSLSGRAEAFF.

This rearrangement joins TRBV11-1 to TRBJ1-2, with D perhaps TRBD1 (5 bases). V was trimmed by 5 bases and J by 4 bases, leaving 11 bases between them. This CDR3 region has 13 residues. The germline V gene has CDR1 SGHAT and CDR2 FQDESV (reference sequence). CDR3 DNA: TGTGCCAGCAGCGGGGGGGTCCTCTATGGCTACACCTTC. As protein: CASSGGVLYGYTF.

CDR3 DNA sequence: TGTGCCAGCTCAAGGGGACGGGAGGAAAACGAGCAGTACTTC. Translated: CASSRGREENEQYF. The rearrangement links TRBV18 to TRBJ2-7; 7 nucleotides line up with TRBD2. Germline CDR1 and CDR2: KGHSH and LQKENI. The CDR3 sequence is 14 residues long. With V trimmed by 5 bases and J by 5 bases, 9 bases remained unmatched.

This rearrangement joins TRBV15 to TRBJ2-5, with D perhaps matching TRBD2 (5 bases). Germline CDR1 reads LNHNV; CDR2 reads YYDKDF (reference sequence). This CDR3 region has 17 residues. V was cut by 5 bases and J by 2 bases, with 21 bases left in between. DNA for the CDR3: TGTGCCACCAGCGGCCCCCCTACTACTAGAGCTCAAGAGACCCAGTACTTC. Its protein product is CATSGPPTTRAQETQYF.

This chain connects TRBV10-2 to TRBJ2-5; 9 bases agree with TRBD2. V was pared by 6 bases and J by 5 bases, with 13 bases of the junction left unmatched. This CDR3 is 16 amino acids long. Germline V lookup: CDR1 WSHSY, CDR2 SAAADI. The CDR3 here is CASSAAVAGARETQYF. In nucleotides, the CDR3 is TGCGCCAGCAGCGCAGCGGTAGCGGGAGCCCGGGAGACCCAGTACTTC.

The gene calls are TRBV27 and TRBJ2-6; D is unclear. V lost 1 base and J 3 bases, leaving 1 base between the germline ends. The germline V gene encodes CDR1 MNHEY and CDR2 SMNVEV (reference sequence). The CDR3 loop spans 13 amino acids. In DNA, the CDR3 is TGTGCCAGCAGTTTATTTGGGGCCAACGTCCTGACTTTC. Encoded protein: CASSLFGANVLTF. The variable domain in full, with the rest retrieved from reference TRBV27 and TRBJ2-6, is EAQVTQNPRYLITVTGKKLTVTCSQNMNHEYMSWYRQDPGLGLRQIYYSMNVEVTDKGDVPEGYKVSRKEKRNFPLILESPSPNQTSLYFCASSLFGANVLTFGAGSRLTVL.

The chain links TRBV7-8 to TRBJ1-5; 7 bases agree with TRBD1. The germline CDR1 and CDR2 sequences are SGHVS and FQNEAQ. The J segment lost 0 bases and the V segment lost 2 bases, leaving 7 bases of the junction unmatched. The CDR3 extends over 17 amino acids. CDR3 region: CASSLRGDSYSNQPQHF. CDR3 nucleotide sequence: TGTGCCAGCAGCTTACGGGGGGACAGTTATAGCAATCAGCCCCAGCATTTT.

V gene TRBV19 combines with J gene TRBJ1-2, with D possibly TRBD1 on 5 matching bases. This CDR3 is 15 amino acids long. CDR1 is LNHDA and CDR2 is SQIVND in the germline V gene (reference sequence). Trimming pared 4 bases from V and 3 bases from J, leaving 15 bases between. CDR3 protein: CASSRDRVRDYGYTF. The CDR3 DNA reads TGTGCCAGTAGTAGGGACCGGGTTAGGGACTATGGCTACACCTTC.

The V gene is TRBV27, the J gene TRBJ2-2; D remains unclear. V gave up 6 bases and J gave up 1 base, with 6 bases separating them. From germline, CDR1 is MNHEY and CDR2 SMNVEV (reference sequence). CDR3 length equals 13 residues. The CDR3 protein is CASRNENTGELFF. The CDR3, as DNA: TGTGCCAGCAGGAACGAGAACACCGGGGAGCTGTTTTTT.

In nucleotides, the CDR3 is TGTGCCAGCAGCCTAGCGGGTAAGGACGAGCAGTACTTC. Protein sequence: CASSLAGKDEQYF. The rearrangement links TRBV6-5 to TRBJ2-7; 8 bases agree with TRBD2. Per the germline V gene, CDR1 is MNHEY and CDR2 is SVGAGI. J lost 5 bases, V lost 6 bases, and 6 bases had no gene match. This CDR3 is 13 amino acids long.

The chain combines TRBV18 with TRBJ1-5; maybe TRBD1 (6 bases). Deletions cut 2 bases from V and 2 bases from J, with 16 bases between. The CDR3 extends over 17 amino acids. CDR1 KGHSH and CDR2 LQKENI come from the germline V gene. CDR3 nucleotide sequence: TGTGCCAGCTCACCATCGTCGGGGGGCAAAGGCAATCAGCCCCAGCATTTT. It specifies CASSPSSGGKGNQPQHF.

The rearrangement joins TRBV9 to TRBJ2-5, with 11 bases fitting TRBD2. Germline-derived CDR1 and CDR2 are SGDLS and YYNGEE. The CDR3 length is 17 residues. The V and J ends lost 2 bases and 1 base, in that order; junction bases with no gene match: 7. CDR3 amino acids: CASSVGGLAGVQETQYF. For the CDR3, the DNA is TGTGCCAGCAGCGTTGGAGGACTAGCGGGCGTCCAAGAGACCCAGTACTTC.

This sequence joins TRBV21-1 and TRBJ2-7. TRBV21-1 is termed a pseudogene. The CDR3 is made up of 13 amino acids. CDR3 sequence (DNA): TGTGCCGCCACCGGGGCGGAACCCTACGAGCAGTACTTC. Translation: CAATGAEPYEQYF.

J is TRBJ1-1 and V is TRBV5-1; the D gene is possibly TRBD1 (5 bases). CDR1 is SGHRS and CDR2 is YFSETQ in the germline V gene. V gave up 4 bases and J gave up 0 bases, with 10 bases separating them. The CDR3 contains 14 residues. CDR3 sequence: CASSREGMNTEAFF. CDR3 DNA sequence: TGCGCCAGCAGCCGGGAGGGGATGAACACTGAAGCTTTCTTT.

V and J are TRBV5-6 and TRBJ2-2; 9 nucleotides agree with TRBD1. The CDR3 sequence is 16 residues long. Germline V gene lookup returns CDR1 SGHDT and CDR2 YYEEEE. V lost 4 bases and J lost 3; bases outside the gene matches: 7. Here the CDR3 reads CASSIPGQGDTGELFF. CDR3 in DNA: TGTGCCAGCAGCATTCCGGGACAGGGAGACACCGGGGAGCTGTTTTTT.

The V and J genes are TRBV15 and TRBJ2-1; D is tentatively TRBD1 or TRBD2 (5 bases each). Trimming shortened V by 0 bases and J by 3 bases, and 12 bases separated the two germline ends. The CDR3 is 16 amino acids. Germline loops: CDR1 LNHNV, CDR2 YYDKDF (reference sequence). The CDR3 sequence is CATSRDGAPYYNEQFF. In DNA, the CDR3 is TGTGCCACCAGCAGAGACGGGGCTCCCTACTACAATGAGCAGTTCTTC.

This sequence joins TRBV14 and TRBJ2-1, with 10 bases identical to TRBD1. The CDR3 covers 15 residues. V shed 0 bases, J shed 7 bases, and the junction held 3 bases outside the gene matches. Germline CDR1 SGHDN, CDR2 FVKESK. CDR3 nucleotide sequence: TGTGCCAGCAGCCAAGAGGGACAGGGGCTGAATGAGCAGTTCTTC. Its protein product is CASSQEGQGLNEQFF.

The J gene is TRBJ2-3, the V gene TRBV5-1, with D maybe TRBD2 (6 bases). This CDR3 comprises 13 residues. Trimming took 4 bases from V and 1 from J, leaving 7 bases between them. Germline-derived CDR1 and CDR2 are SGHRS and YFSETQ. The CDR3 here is CASSPSGTDTQYF. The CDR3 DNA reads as TGCGCCAGCAGCCCTAGCGGCACAGATACGCAGTATTTT.